Listed below are T cell receptor beta chains from one sample, sequenced in a study of T-cell memory formation after mild COVID-19. One entry per CDR3 protein, called by TCRdb with MiXCR from the 5' RACE reads. Of hundreds of thousands of distinct CDR3 sequences listed, about 20% were seen once; the top ten hold about 12%. The source material was PBMCs or a T cell subset sorted from them (not recorded which). These receptors were taken from an adult woman who had mild COVID-19 (a few samples of this study predate the infection). Cell type and time point are not known. CDR3s include the opening cysteine and the closing phenylalanine or tryptophan. The D gene is left open where the match is weak. The listing skips clone size in some rows; elsewhere it reads once, few, many or a size class.

CDR3 DNA: TGTGCCAGCAGCCCTTGGGACAGTGATCAGCCCCAGCATTTT; CDR3 protein: CASSPWDSDQPQHF; V gene: TRBV27; clone size: once; D gene: TRBD1; J gene: TRBJ1-5
CDR3 DNA: TGTGCCAGCAGGGACAGGGAAAACACCGGGGAGCTGTTTTTT; CDR3 protein: CASRDRENTGELFF; V gene: TRBV2; clone size: -; D gene: TRBD1; J gene: TRBJ2-2
CDR3 DNA: TGTGCCAGCAGCTTACAGGGAGTCTACGAGCAGTACTTC; CDR3 protein: CASSLQGVYEQYF; V gene: TRBV11-3; clone size: few; D gene: -; J gene: TRBJ2-7
CDR3 DNA: TGTGCCATCGGACTAGCGGGAGTCGGGTCCTACGAGCAGTACTTC; CDR3 protein: CAIGLAGVGSYEQYF; V gene: TRBV10-3; clone size: -; D gene: TRBD2; J gene: TRBJ2-7
CDR3 DNA: TGCAGTGCCCCGACCCCTAGCGGGTTCAACAATGAGCAGTTCTTC; CDR3 protein: CSAPTPSGFNNEQFF; V gene: TRBV20-1; clone size: -; D gene: TRBD2; J gene: TRBJ2-1
CDR3 DNA: TGTGCCAGCAGTTTTTCGATCGGGAGTCGCTCCTACGAGCAGTACTTC; CDR3 protein: CASSFSIGSRSYEQYF; V gene: TRBV12-3/TRBV12-4; clone size: many; D gene: -; J gene: TRBJ2-7
CDR3 DNA: TGCGCCAGCAGCCAGGTCGGGGGGCAGGGCGGGGAGCTGTTTTTT; CDR3 protein: CASSQVGGQGGELFF; V gene: TRBV4-1; clone size: few; D gene: -; J gene: TRBJ2-2
CDR3 DNA: TGTGCCAGCAGCGTAGGGGTAGCCGACACAGATACGCAGTATTTT; CDR3 protein: CASSVGVADTDTQYF; V gene: TRBV9; clone size: few; D gene: -; J gene: TRBJ2-3
CDR3 DNA: TGTGCCAGCAGCTTAACCTGGGACCATAATGAAAAACTGTTTTTT; CDR3 protein: CASSLTWDHNEKLFF; V gene: TRBV7-3; clone size: few; D gene: -; J gene: TRBJ1-4
CDR3 DNA: TGTGCCAGCAGTTTGAGAGTAAGGGAGCAGTTCTTC; CDR3 protein: CASSLRVREQFF; V gene: TRBV13; clone size: few; D gene: -; J gene: TRBJ2-1
CDR3 DNA: TGTGCCAGCAGCCTTTTCGGGACTAGCGGGAGTTATACCGGGGAGCTGTTTTTT; CDR3 protein: CASSLFGTSGSYTGELFF; V gene: TRBV3-1; clone size: -; D gene: TRBD2; J gene: TRBJ2-2
CDR3 DNA: TGTGCTAGTGGTGCTATCTGGGGGGATGGAGACACTGAAGCTTTCTTT; CDR3 protein: CASGAIWGDGDTEAFF; V gene: TRBV12-5; clone size: few; D gene: -; J gene: TRBJ1-1
CDR3 DNA: TGTGCCAGCAGTTACTCACAGAGCCCAAATAACTATGGCTACACCTTC; CDR3 protein: CASSYSQSPNNYGYTF; V gene: TRBV6-5; clone size: -; D gene: -; J gene: TRBJ1-2
CDR3 DNA: TGTGCCAGCAGCCTAGGACTAGTAATGATGGATGAGCAGTTCTTC; CDR3 protein: CASSLGLVMMDEQFF; V gene: TRBV7-9; clone size: -; D gene: TRBD2; J gene: TRBJ2-1
CDR3 DNA: TGTGCCAGCAGCGTAGAGGGTAGGGGGGAAATGGGCTACACCTTC; CDR3 protein: CASSVEGRGEMGYTF; V gene: TRBV9; clone size: few; D gene: -; J gene: TRBJ1-2
CDR3 DNA: TGCGCCAGCAGCTCCTCCCCCGGGAGCAATCAGCCCCAGCATTTT; CDR3 protein: CASSSSPGSNQPQHF; V gene: TRBV5-1; clone size: few; D gene: -; J gene: TRBJ1-5
CDR3 DNA: TGTGCCAGCAGGGAAGCGGGGGGGGGCTACGAGCAGTACTTC; CDR3 protein: CASREAGGGYEQYF; V gene: TRBV27; clone size: -; D gene: TRBD2; J gene: TRBJ2-7
CDR3 DNA: TGCGCCAGCAGTGTCGTAGAAGCCAAAAACATTCAGTACTTC; CDR3 protein: CASSVVEAKNIQYF; V gene: TRBV10-2; clone size: few; D gene: -; J gene: TRBJ2-4
CDR3 DNA: TGTGCCAGCAGCCCACAGGGGGCCGATTACTACGAGCAGTACTTC; CDR3 protein: CASSPQGADYYEQYF; V gene: TRBV7-2; clone size: few; D gene: TRBD1; J gene: TRBJ2-7
CDR3 DNA: TGCGCCAGCAGCCAGGGCTGGGGGCCGGGAGAGCAGTACTTC; CDR3 protein: CASSQGWGPGEQYF; V gene: TRBV4-3; clone size: few; D gene: -; J gene: TRBJ2-7
CDR3 DNA: TGTGCCAGCAGCGGTGACATCGCCTGGAACACCGGGGAGCTGTTTTTT; CDR3 protein: CASSGDIAWNTGELFF; V gene: TRBV5-6; clone size: many; D gene: -; J gene: TRBJ2-2
CDR3 DNA: TGTGCCAGCAGCCGTTGGACAGGGGGAGGCTACGAGCAGTACTTC; CDR3 protein: CASSRWTGGGYEQYF; V gene: TRBV7-6; clone size: few; D gene: TRBD1; J gene: TRBJ2-7